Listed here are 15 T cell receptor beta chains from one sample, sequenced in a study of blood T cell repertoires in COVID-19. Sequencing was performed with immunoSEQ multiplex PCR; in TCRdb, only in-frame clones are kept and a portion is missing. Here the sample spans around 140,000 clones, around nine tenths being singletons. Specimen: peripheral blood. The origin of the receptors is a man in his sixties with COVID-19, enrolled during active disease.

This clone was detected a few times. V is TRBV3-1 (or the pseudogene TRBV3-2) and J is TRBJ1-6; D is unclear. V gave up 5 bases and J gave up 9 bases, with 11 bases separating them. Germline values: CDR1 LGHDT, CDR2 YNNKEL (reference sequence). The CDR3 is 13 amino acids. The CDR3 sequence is CASSEYPRSPLHF. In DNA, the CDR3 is TGTGCCAGCAGCGAGTACCCCCGTTCACCCCTCCACTTT.

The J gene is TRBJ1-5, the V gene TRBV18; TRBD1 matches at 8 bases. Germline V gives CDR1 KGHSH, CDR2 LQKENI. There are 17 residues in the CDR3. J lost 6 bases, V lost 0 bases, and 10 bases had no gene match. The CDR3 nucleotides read TGTGCCAGCTCACCACCGGTGGGACAGGCTGGAGTTCAGCCCCAGCATTTT. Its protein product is CASSPPVGQAGVQPQHF. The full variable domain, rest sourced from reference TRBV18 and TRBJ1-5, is NAGVMQNPRHLVRRRGQEARLRCSPMKGHSHVYWYRQLPEEGLKFMVYLQKENIIDESGMPKERFSAEFPKEGPSILRIQQVVRGDSAAYFCASSPPVGQAGVQPQHFGDGTRLSIL.

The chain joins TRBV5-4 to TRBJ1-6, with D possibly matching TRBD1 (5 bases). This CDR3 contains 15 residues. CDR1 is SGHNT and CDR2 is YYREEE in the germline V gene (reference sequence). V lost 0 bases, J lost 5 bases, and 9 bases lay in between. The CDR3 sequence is CASSLGQQNNSPLHF. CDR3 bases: TGTGCCAGCAGCTTGGGACAGCAAAATAATTCACCCCTCCACTTT.

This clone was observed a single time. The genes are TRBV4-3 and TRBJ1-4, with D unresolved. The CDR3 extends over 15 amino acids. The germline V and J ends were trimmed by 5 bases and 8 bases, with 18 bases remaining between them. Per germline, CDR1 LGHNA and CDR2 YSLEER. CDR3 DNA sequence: TGCGCCAGCAGCGCCACCACCGGGGTTGGGGAAAAACTGTTTTTT. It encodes CASSATTGVGEKLFF.

The CDR3 DNA follows: TGTGCCTGGAAACAGGGCAACGAGCAGTACTTC. Translated: CAWKQGNEQYF. J is TRBJ2-7 and V is TRBV30, with D perhaps TRBD1 (6 bases). Germline assignment: CDR1 GTSNPN and CDR2 SVGIG (reference sequence). Trimming cost V 4 bases and J 5 bases, with 9 bases left between them. The CDR3 is 11 residues long.

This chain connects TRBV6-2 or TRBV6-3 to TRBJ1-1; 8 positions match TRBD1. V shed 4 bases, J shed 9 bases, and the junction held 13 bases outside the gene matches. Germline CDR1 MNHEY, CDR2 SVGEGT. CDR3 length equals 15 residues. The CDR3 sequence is CASSSPFRQGTQAFF. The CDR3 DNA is TGTGCCAGCAGTTCCCCCTTCAGACAGGGGACCCAAGCTTTCTTT.

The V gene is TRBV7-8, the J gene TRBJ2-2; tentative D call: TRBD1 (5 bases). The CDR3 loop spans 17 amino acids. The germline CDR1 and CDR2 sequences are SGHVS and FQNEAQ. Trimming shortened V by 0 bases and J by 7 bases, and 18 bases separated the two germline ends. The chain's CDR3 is CASSLAGAQLKGGELFF. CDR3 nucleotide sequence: TGTGCCAGCAGCTTAGCTGGGGCGCAACTTAAGGGCGGGGAGCTGTTTTTT. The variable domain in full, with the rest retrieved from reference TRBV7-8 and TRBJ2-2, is GAGVSQSPRYKVAKRGQDVALRCDPISGHVSLFWYQQALGQGPEFLTYFQNEAQLDKSGLPSDRFFAERPEGSVSTLKIQRTQQEDSAVYLCASSLAGAQLKGGELFFGEGSRLTVL.

CDR3 residues: CASSIADRDHEQYF. CDR3 coding DNA: TGTGCCAGTAGTATAGCGGACAGGGACCACGAGCAGTACTTC. V and J are TRBV19 and TRBJ2-7; TRBD1 aligns across 8 bases. The length of the CDR3 is 14 residues. V lost 1 base and J lost 5; bases outside the gene matches: 4. The germline CDR1 and CDR2 sequences are LNHDA and SQIVND (reference sequence). Variable domain in full (rest from reference TRBV19 and TRBJ2-7): DGGITQSPKYLFRKEGQNVTLSCEQNLNHDAMYWYRQDPGQGLRLIYYSQIVNDFQKGDIAEGYSVSREKKESFPLTVTSAQKNPTAFYLCASSIADRDHEQYFGPGTRLTVT.

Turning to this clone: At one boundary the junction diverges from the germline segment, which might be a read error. In DNA, the CDR3 is TGTGCCAGTAGTGACAGGGGTGGTGGGACTAATGAAAAACTGTTTTTT. It translates to CASSDRGGGTNEKLFF. The chain carries TRBV6-1 and TRBJ1-4, with 8 bases aligning to TRBD1. The germline CDR1 and CDR2 sequences are MNHNS and SASEGT. This CDR3 has 16 amino acids.

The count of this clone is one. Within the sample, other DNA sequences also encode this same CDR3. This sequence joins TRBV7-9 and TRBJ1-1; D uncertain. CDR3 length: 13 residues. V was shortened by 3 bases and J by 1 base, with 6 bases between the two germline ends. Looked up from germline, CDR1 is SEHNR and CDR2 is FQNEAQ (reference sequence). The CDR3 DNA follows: TGTGCCAGCAGCTTGTCAGGGAACACTGAAGCTTTCTTT. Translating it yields CASSLSGNTEAFF.

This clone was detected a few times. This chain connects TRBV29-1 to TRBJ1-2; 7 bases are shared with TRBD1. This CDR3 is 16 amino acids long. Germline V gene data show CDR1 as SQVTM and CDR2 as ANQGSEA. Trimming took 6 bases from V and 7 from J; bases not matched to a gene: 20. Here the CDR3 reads CSVSRGQGPLSGGYTF. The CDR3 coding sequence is TGCAGCGTCTCAAGGGGGCAGGGACCTCTTTCTGGTGGCTACACCTTC.

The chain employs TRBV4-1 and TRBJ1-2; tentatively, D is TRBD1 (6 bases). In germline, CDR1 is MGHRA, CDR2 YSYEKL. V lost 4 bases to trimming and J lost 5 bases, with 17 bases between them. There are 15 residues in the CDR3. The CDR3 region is CASSPGAGTWYGYTF. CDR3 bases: TGCGCCAGCAGCCCAGGCGCCGGGACATGGTATGGCTACACCTTC.

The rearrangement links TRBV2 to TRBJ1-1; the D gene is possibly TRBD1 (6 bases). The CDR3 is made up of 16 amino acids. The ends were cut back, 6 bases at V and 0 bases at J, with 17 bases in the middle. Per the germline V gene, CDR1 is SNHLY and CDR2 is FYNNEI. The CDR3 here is CASRTGQPTMNTEAFF. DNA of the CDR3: TGTGCCAGCAGGACCGGACAGCCGACGATGAACACTGAAGCTTTCTTT.

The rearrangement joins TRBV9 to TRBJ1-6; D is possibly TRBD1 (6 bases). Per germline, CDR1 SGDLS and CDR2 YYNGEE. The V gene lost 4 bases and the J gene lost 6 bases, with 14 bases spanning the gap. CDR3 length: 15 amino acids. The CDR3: CASSTQGILNSPLHF. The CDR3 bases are TGTGCCAGCAGCACACAGGGTATCCTTAATTCACCCCTCCACTTT.

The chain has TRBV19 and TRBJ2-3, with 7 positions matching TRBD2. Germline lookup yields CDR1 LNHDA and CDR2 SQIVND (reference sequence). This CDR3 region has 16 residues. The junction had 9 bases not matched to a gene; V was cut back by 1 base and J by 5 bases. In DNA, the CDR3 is TGTGCCAGTAGTATAGTTTGGCGGGGGAGCCAAGATACGCAGTATTTT. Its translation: CASSIVWRGSQDTQYF.